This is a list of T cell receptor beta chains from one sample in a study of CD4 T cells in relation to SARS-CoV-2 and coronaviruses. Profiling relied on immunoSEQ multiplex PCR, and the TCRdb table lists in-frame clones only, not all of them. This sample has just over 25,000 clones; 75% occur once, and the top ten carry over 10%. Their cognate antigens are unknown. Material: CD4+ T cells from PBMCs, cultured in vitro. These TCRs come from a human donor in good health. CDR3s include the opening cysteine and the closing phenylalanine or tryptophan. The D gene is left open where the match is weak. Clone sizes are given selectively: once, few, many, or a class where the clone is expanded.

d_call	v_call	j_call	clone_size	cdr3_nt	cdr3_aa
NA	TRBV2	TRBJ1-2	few	TGTGCCAGCAGAGAAGGGAACAACTATGGCTACACCTTC	CASREGNNYGYTF
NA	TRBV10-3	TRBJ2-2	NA	TGTGCCATCAGTGGGACTCAAAAGGCGACCGGGGAGCTGTTTTTT	CAISGTQKATGELFF
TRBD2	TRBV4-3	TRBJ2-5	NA	TGCGCCAGCAGCCTCCTAGCGGGAGGGCCTGGGGAGACCCAGTACTTC	CASSLLAGGPGETQYF
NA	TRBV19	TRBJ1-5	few	TGTGCCAGTAGTATATCGGCGGGGGGTCGGCAGCCCCAGCATTTT	CASSISAGGRQPQHF
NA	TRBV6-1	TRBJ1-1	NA	TGTGCCAGCAGTGAAGCGCCGAGTGGTCTTCGTGCTTTCTTT	CASSEAPSGLRAFF
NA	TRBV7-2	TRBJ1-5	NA	TGTGCCAGCAGCCCCACCCCCGGGAATCAGCCCCAGCATTTT	CASSPTPGNQPQHF
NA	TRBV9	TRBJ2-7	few	TGTGCCAGCAGCGTAGGGGGAGGGGGCGCATACGAGCAGTACTTC	CASSVGGGGAYEQYF
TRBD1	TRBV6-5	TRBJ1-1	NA	TGTGCCAGCAGTTTAGGACAGGGGGCGAACACTGAAGCTTTCTTT	CASSLGQGANTEAFF
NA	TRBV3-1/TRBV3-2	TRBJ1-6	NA	TGTGCCAGCAGCCCAGGGATAAATAATTCACCCCTCCACTTT	CASSPGINNSPLHF
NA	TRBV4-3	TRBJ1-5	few	TGCGCCAGCAGCCAAGAATACGCAGCATGGGTGGAGCCCCAGCATTTT	CASSQEYAAWVEPQHF